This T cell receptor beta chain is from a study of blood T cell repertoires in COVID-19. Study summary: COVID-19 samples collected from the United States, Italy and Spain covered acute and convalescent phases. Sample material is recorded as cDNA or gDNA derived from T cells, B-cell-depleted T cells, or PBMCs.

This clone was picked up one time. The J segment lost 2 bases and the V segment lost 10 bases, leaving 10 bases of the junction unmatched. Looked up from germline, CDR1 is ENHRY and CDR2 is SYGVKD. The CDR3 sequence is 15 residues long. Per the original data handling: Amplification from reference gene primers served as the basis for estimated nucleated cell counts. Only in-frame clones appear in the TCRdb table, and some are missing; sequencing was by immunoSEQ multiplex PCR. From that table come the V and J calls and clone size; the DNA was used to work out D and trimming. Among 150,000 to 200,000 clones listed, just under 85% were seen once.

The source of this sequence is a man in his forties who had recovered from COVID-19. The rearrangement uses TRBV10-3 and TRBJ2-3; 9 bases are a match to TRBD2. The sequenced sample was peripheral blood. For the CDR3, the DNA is TGTGCCACCTCTAATGGCGGGGGGGTCACAGATACGCAGTATTTT. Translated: CATSNGGGVTDTQYF.